The clone carrying this TCR beta chain was picked up one time. Its matching antigen is unknown. The same CDR3 also results from other DNA sequences found in this sample. The data are from a study of siplizumab effects on memory and regulatory T cells. Findings and caveats of the study: Few alloreactive clones mapped to unstimulated subsets. Naive-or-memory phenotypes were unassignable for roughly 80-95% of proliferating CD4+ or CD8+ clones. No functional test confirmed suppression by proliferating siplizumab-culture Tregs. Under siplizumab, an average around 69% of mappable alloreactive CD4+ clones were Treg-derived, compared with approximately 30% in controls.

The CDR3 is 13 residues long. V was cut by 0 bases and J by 9 bases, with 10 bases left in between. CDR1 and CDR2 (germline): SGHRS, YFSETQ. Here immunoSEQ multiplex PCR was the method, and the copy in TCRdb shows in-frame clones only, minus some. This table holds over 70,000 clones, 85% to 95% found once. The chain carries TRBV5-1 and TRBJ2-1; D remains unclear. The sequence was collected from a human donor in good health. The material sequenced was CD8+ T cells sorted from blood. CDR3: CASSLGLEGEQFF. In DNA, the CDR3 is TGCGCCAGCAGCTTGGGTCTGGAAGGTGAGCAGTTCTTC.